The TCR beta chain described here comes from a study of shared clonotypes between healthy human individuals. Germline-derived CDR1 and CDR2 are SGHTA and FQGTGA. This CDR3 has 15 residues. V was pared by 3 bases and J by 4 bases, with 6 bases of the junction left unmatched. The DNA input per sorted-subset replicate PCR was roughly 0.2 ug, corresponding to roughly 31,000 T cell genomes. Produced via immunoSEQ multiplex PCR; TCRdb's table is partial and in-frame only. The sample carries 600,000 to 750,000 clones, over 60% recorded once. Investigators divided CD4+ cells into CD45RA+ naive and CD45RA-negative memory subsets.

The genes are TRBV7-3 and TRBJ2-3; TRBD2 matches at 8 bases. Sequencing used memory CD4+ T cells sorted from blood. Subset here: CD45RA-negative fraction. The source is a woman aged 25-40 years in good health. The CDR3 loop reads CASSLGTSQADTQYF. The CDR3, as DNA: TGTGCCAGCAGCTTGGGGACTAGTCAAGCAGATACGCAGTATTTT.